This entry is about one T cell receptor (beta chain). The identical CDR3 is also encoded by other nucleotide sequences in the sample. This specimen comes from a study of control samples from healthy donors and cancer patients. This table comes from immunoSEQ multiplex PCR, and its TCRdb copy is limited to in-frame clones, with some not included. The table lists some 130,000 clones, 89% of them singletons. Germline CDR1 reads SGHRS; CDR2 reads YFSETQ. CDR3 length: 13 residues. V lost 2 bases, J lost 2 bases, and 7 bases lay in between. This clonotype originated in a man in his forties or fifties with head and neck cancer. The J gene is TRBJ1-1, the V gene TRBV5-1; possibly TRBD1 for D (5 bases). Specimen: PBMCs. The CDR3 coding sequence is TGCGCCAGCAGCTTAACAGGTAACACTGAAGCTTTCTTT. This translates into CASSLTGNTEAFF.